These 3 T cell receptor beta chains were all obtained from the same sample, sequenced in a study of cytomegalovirus exposure and HLA in healthy donors. TCRdb's table, derived via immunoSEQ multiplex PCR, lists solely in-frame clones and lacks some. The profile covers tens of thousands of clones, with about 89% appearing a single time and around 1.8% taken by the ten largest. Sequencing was performed on PBMCs. The receptors were gathered from a young woman in good health and CMV-seronegative.

This clone has just a few counts. The chain's CDR3 is CASSFQTSSDTQYF. In nucleotides, the CDR3 is TGTGCCAGCAGCTTCCAGACTAGCTCAGATACGCAGTATTTT. The chain couples TRBV7-9 to TRBJ2-3, with TRBD2 matching 7 bases. The CDR3 loop spans 14 amino acids. Germline lookup yields CDR1 SEHNR and CDR2 FQNEAQ (reference sequence). J lost 4 bases, V lost 3 bases, and 4 bases had no gene match.

This chain connects TRBV7-2 to TRBJ2-3; D is possibly TRBD2 (5 bases). This CDR3 contains 16 residues. Germline V gene sequence: CDR1 SGHTA, CDR2 FQGNSA. V was cut by 1 base and J by 2 bases, with 13 bases left in between. CDR3: CASSLGEGPHTDTQYF. In nucleotides, the CDR3 is TGTGCCAGCAGCTTAGGTGAGGGTCCACACACAGATACGCAGTATTTT.

The J gene is TRBJ2-5, the V gene TRBV25-1; 12 bases align to TRBD2. The CDR3 has 17 residues. Per the germline V gene, CDR1 is MGHDK and CDR2 is SYGVNS. The V gene end was trimmed by 3 bases and the J gene end by 2 bases; junction bases not matched to a gene: 7. The CDR3 reads CASSDRGLAGRQETQYF. In nucleotides, the CDR3 is TGTGCCAGCAGTGATAGAGGACTAGCGGGGAGGCAAGAGACCCAGTACTTC.